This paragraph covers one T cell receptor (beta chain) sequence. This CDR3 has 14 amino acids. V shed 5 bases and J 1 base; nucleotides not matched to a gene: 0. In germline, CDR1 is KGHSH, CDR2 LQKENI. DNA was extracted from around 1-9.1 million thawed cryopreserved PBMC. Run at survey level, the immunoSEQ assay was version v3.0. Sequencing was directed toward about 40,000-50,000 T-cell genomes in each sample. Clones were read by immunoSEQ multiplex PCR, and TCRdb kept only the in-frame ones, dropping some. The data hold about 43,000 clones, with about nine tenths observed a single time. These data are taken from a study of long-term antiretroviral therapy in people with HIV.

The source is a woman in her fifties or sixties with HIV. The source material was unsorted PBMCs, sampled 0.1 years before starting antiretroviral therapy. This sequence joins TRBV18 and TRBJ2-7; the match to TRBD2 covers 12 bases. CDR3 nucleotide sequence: TGTGCCAGCTCAGGACTAGCGGGGTCCTACGAGCAGTACTTC. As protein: CASSGLAGSYEQYF.